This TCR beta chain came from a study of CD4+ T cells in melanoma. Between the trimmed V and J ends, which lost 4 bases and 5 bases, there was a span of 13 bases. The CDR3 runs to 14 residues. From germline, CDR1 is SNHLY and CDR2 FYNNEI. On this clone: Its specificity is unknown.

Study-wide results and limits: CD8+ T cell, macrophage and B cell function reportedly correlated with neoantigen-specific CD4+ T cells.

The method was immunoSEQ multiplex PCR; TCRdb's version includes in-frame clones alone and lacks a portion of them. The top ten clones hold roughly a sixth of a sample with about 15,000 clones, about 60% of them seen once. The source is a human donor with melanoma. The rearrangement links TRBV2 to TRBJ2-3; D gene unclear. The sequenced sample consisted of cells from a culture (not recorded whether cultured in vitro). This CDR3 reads CASSGNYQKDTQYF. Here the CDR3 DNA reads TGTGCCAGCAGTGGGAACTATCAGAAAGATACGCAGTATTTT.